Following are 10 T cell receptor beta chains from one sample sequenced in a study of Tregs in tolerant kidney transplant recipients. The nonmyeloablative bone marrow transplants came from related graft donors, with transient mixed chimerism. Profiling relied on immunoSEQ multiplex PCR, and the TCRdb table lists in-frame clones only, not all of them. The sample contains about 81,000 clones, 90% to 95% of which appear only once. The material was CD4+ T cells from blood (PBMCs), obtained 24 months after the transplant. The receptors originated from a human patient who received a combined kidney and bone marrow transplant. Certain T cells may be donor cells from the graft.

The V gene is TRBV18, the J gene TRBJ1-1; 8 bases line up with TRBD1. Germline assignment: CDR1 KGHSH and CDR2 LQKENI. The ends lost 2 bases at V and 2 bases at J; junction bases unmatched: 4. The CDR3 is 15 amino acids. This CDR3 reads CASSPGTGFNTEAFF. CDR3 coding DNA: TGTGCCAGCTCACCAGGGACAGGATTTAACACTGAAGCTTTCTTT.

The CDR3 bases are TGTGCCAGCAGCCAAAGCCCACTCCCCGTGCGACAGCTCAATGAGCAGTTCTTC. Its protein is CASSQSPLPVRQLNEQFF. This chain joins TRBV14 and TRBJ2-1, with a possible D match to TRBD1 (5 bases). Germline V gene lookup returns CDR1 SGHDN and CDR2 FVKESK. The CDR3 totals 18 residues. V was clipped by 2 bases and J by 6 bases, with 23 bases between them. Drawing the rest from reference TRBV14 and TRBJ2-1, the complete variable domain is EAGVTQFPSHSVIEKGQTVTLRCDPISGHDNLYWYRRVMGKEIKFLLHFVKESKQDESGMPNNRFLAERTGGTYSTLKVQPAELEDSGVYFCASSQSPLPVRQLNEQFFGPGTRLTVL.

V is TRBV14 and J is TRBJ1-2; no clear D gene. The V gene's germline CDR1 is SGHDN and CDR2 FVKESK. V lost 0 bases to trimming and J lost 6 bases, with 8 bases between them. The CDR3 sequence is 13 residues long. The DNA of the CDR3 is TGTGCCAGCAGCCAAGACCTAGAGGATGGCTACACCTTC. Protein: CASSQDLEDGYTF.

This chain uses TRBV30 with TRBJ2-5, with D maybe TRBD2 (8 bases). Deletions cut 8 bases from V and 5 bases from J, with 18 bases between. The CDR3 has 13 amino acids. CDR1 is GTSNPN and CDR2 is SVGIG in the germline V gene (reference sequence). The CDR3 DNA reads as TGTGCCCGGGAGGGGGACAGCCGGGAGACCCAGTACTTC. Its translation is CAREGDSRETQYF.

The chain couples TRBV7-2 to TRBJ2-7, with 9 nucleotides matching TRBD2. V was clipped by 5 bases and J by 3 bases; unmatched bases: 8. CDR1 and CDR2 from the germline V gene are SGHTA and FQGNSA. The CDR3 extends over 15 amino acids. The CDR3 DNA reads as TGTGCCAGCAGCCTAAGACTAGCGGAGGTCTACGAGCAGTACTTC. It encodes CASSLRLAEVYEQYF.

This chain uses TRBV30 with TRBJ2-3; D might be TRBD1 (6 bases). CDR3 length: 14 residues. V was pared by 8 bases and J by 4 bases, with 19 bases between. CDR1 GTSNPN and CDR2 SVGIG come from the germline V gene (reference sequence). CDR3 sequence: CAAGAGALPDTQYF. The CDR3 DNA follows: TGTGCCGCCGGGGCAGGGGCTCTCCCAGATACGCAGTATTTT.

As DNA, the CDR3 is TGCGCCAGCAGCTTGGGAGGGGGTGGGAACAATGAGCAGTTCTTC. Translating it yields CASSLGGGGNNEQFF. V and J are TRBV5-1 and TRBJ2-1; a weak D match, TRBD1 (6 bases). The CDR3 extends over 15 amino acids. CDR1 and CDR2 (germline): SGHRS, YFSETQ. Trimming stripped 0 bases from V and 5 bases from J, with 12 bases between.

The chain employs TRBV6-5 and TRBJ1-2, with D tentatively TRBD1 (5 bases). Germline-derived CDR1 and CDR2 are MNHEY and SVGAGI. This CDR3 spans 13 amino acids. V dropped 6 bases and J dropped 1 base, with 9 bases sitting between them. The CDR3 sequence is CASRSDSNYGYTF. The DNA for the CDR3 is TGTGCCAGCAGATCCGACAGTAACTATGGCTACACCTTC.

The chain is built from TRBV7-2 and TRBJ2-2; 7 nucleotides agree with TRBD1. This CDR3 contains 15 residues. CDR1 is SGHTA and CDR2 is FQGNSA in the germline V gene. J was trimmed by 3 bases and V by 5 bases; bases with no gene match: 6. The CDR3 sequence is CASSPTTGYTGELFF. Here the CDR3 DNA reads TGTGCCAGCAGCCCAACGACAGGGTACACCGGGGAGCTGTTTTTT.

The chain employs TRBV25-1 and TRBJ2-7, with TRBD2 matching 11 bases. The CDR3 runs to 15 residues. The trim removed 3 bases at V and 7 bases at J, leaving 8 bases unmatched. Germline V gives CDR1 MGHDK, CDR2 SYGVNS. CDR3 coding DNA: TGTGCCAGCAGTGACACTAGCGGGAGAAGGTGGGAGCAGTACTTC. Translated, it gives CASSDTSGRRWEQYF.